One and the same sample provided the 10 T cell receptor beta chains below, sequenced in a study of OX40 agonist ivuxolimab in advanced cancers. Produced via immunoSEQ multiplex PCR; TCRdb's table is partial and in-frame only. Here the sample spans over 75,000 clones, about 83% being singletons. This specimen consisted of CD4+ or CD8+ T cells sorted from blood, obtained in a trial of the OX40 agonist ivuxolimab. These receptors all stem from an adult with an advanced solid tumor such as melanoma, head and neck, liver or kidney cancer.

V and J are TRBV18 and TRBJ2-5, with D hard to call. The V gene lost 3 bases and the J gene lost 7 bases, with 9 bases spanning the gap. The CDR3 extends over 12 amino acids. The V gene's germline CDR1 is KGHSH and CDR2 LQKENI. This CDR3 is CASSPDQWTQYF. In DNA form, the CDR3 reads TGTGCCAGCTCACCGGACCAATGGACCCAGTACTTC.

The V gene is TRBV7-3, the J gene TRBJ2-3; no clear D. Trimming cost V 5 bases and J 0 bases, with 3 bases left between them. The CDR3 runs 12 residues. Germline V gene data show CDR1 as SGHTA and CDR2 as FQGTGA. The CDR3 sequence is CASSPSTDTQYF. For the CDR3, the DNA is TGTGCCAGCAGCCCAAGCACAGATACGCAGTATTTT.

The sample holds a few counts of this clone. This chain uses TRBV28 with TRBJ2-3, with a possible D match to TRBD2 (7 bases). CDR3 length equals 15 residues. V lost 4 bases, J lost 4 bases, and 15 bases lay in between. Germline CDR1 reads MDHEN; CDR2 reads SYDVKM. The CDR3 DNA is TGTGCCAGCAGTTGGGGGGGGGCCAGGGCAGATACGCAGTATTTT. Its translation: CASSWGGARADTQYF.

V gene TRBV5-4 combines with J gene TRBJ1-2; the match to TRBD1 covers 7 bases. This CDR3 contains 15 residues. V shed 4 bases and J 4 bases; nucleotides not matched to a gene: 10. Germline loops: CDR1 SGHNT, CDR2 YYREEE (reference sequence). The CDR3 is CASSLERGPGYGYTF. CDR3 sequence (DNA): TGTGCCAGCAGCCTAGAAAGGGGGCCGGGCTATGGCTACACCTTC.

This rearrangement joins TRBV28 to TRBJ2-6, with 7 bases fitting TRBD1. This CDR3 is 15 amino acids long. V shed 6 bases, J shed 2 bases, and the junction held 4 bases outside the gene matches. Germline CDR1 is MDHEN and CDR2 is SYDVKM. The CDR3 loop reads CASRPTGAGANVLTF. CDR3 DNA sequence: TGTGCCAGCAGACCCACAGGGGCTGGGGCCAACGTCCTGACTTTC.

The chain links TRBV10-3 to TRBJ1-1, with 11 bases aligning to TRBD1. The V segment lost 4 bases and the J segment 5 bases; nucleotides outside the gene matches: 3. Germline V gene sequence: CDR1 ENHRY, CDR2 SYGVKD. There are 14 residues in the CDR3. The DNA for the CDR3 is TGTGCCATCAGTGCGGGGACAGGGGGGACTGAAGCTTTCTTT. Translation: CAISAGTGGTEAFF.

The genes are TRBV29-1 and TRBJ1-1, with TRBD1 matching over 7 bases. After removal of 6 bases from V and 5 bases from J, the junction contained 9 bases not matched to a gene. The CDR3 is 13 amino acids. CDR1 SQVTM and CDR2 ANQGSEA come from the germline V gene. CDR3: CSVIRDSVTEAFF. Here the CDR3 DNA reads TGCAGCGTAATCCGGGACAGTGTTACTGAAGCTTTCTTT. Supplemented by reference TRBV29-1 and TRBJ1-1, the full variable domain reads SAVISQKPSRDICQRGTSLTIQCQVDSQVTMMFWYRQQPGQSLTLIATANQGSEATYESGFVIDKFPISRPNLTFSTLTVSNMSPEDSSIYLCSVIRDSVTEAFFGQGTRLTVV.

The chain combines TRBV6-5 with TRBJ1-5, with D uncertain. The CDR3 length is 13 residues. V lost 8 bases, J lost 3 bases, and 11 bases lay in between. Germline-derived CDR1 and CDR2 are MNHEY and SVGAGI. The chain's CDR3 is CASRSATNQPQHF. In DNA form, the CDR3 reads TGTGCCAGCCGATCAGCTACCAATCAGCCCCAGCATTTT.

The genes are TRBV27 and TRBJ1-4; the D gene is possibly TRBD1 (5 bases). The CDR3 is 15 residues long. Per germline, CDR1 MNHEY and CDR2 SMNVEV (reference sequence). The V gene lost 6 bases and the J gene lost 3 bases, with 14 bases spanning the gap. The CDR3 nucleotides are TGTGCCAGCAGCTCCGGAGGGGATCCTAATGAAAAACTGTTTTTT. Its protein product is CASSSGGDPNEKLFF.

In its sample, this clone was seen a few times. CDR3 residues: CASSEQAGHIQYF. The CDR3 DNA reads as TGTGCCAGCAGTGAACAGGCAGGCCACATTCAGTACTTC. V is TRBV6-1 and J is TRBJ2-4; no definite D call. The V gene lost 2 bases and the J gene lost 8 bases, with 10 bases spanning the gap. Germline-derived CDR1 and CDR2 are MNHNS and SASEGT. This CDR3 is 13 amino acids long.